This T cell receptor beta chain was sequenced for a study of shared clonotypes between healthy human individuals. Overall study context: CD8 memory received one plate per donor, CD8 naive two, CD4 memory three and CD4 naive three. Study findings and constraints: Across a few donors, naive CD4 shared approximately 4.5%, naive CD8 under 4%, memory CD4 less than 2.5%, memory CD8 about 0.4%. The study's rarefaction showed incomplete sorted-subset sequencing despite large depth. Memory subsets had estimated richness that was generally smaller than that of naive subsets.

Comment on this clone: The target antigen is unknown.

It was CD45RO-negative cells, positively selected for CCR7, that made up naive CD8 cells, with terminally differentiated effector memory CD45RA+ cells excluded. Produced via immunoSEQ multiplex PCR; TCRdb's table is partial and in-frame only. The table has around 1.9 million clones, 90% to 95% seen once. The material sequenced was naive CD8+ T cells from PBMCs. This clonotype originated in a man aged 18 to 30 in good health. Some clones in this sample may be carry-over from other donors' samples.

CDR3 region: CASRATGDHSGNTIYF. The CDR3 DNA reads as TGTGCCAGCCGAGCGACAGGGGACCACTCTGGAAACACCATATATTTT. The rearrangement joins TRBV27 to TRBJ1-3; TRBD1 aligns across 8 bases. The trim removed 8 bases at V and 0 bases at J, leaving 9 bases unmatched. Looked up from germline, CDR1 is MNHEY and CDR2 is SMNVEV (reference sequence). This CDR3 has 16 residues.